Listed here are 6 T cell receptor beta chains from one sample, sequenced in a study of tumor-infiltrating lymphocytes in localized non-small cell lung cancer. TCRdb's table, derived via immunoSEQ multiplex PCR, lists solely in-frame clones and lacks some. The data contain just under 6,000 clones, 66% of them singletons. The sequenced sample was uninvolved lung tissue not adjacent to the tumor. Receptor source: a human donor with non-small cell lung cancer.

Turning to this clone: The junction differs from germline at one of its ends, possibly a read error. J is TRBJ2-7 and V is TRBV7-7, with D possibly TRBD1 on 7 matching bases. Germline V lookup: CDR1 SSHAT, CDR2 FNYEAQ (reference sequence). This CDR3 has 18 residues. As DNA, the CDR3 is TGTGCTAGCAGGCCAGCCTCCCGGCCGGGAGAGGGGGCGAGCGAGCAGTACTTC. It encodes CASRPASRPGEGASEQYF.

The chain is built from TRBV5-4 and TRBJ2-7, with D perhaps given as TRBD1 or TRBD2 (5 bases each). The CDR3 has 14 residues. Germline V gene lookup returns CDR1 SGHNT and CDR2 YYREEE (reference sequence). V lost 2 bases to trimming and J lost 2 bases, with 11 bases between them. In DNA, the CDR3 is TGTGCCAGCAGCTTTAGCAGGGAGACCTACGAGCAGTACTTC. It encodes CASSFSRETYEQYF.

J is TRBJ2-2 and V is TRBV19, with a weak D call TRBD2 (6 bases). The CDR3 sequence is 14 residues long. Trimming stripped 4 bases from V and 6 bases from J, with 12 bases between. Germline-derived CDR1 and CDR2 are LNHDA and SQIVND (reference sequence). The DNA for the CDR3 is TGTGCCAGTAGTAGGGGCAGGGAGGCCGGGGAGCTGTTTTTT. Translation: CASSRGREAGELFF.

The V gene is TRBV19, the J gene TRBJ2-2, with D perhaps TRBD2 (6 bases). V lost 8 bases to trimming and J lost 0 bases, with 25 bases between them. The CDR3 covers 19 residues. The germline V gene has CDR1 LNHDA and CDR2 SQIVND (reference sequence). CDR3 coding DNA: TGTGCCAGTTATCCCTCGCACAGCGGGCCGAAACCGAACACCGGGGAGCTGTTTTTT. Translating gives CASYPSHSGPKPNTGELFF.

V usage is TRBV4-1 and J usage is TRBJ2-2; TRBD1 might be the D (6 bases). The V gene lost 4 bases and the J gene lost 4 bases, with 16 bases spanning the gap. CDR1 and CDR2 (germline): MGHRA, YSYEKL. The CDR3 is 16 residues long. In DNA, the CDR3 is TGCGCCAGCAGCCCCCTGGACAGCGAGGGCACCGGGGAGCTGTTTTTT. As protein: CASSPLDSEGTGELFF.

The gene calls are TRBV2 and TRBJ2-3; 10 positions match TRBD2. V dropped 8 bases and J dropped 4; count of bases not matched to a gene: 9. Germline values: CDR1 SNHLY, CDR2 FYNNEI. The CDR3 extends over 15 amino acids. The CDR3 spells CASEASGSFPDTQYF. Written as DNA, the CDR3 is TGTGCCAGCGAAGCTAGCGGGAGTTTCCCAGATACGCAGTATTTT. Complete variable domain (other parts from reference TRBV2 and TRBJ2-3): EPEVTQTPSHQVTQMGQEVILRCVPISNHLYFYWYRQILGQKVEFLVSFYNNEISEKSEIFDDQFSVERPDGSNFTLKIRSTKLEDSAMYFCASEASGSFPDTQYFGPGTRLTVL.